Below are 14 T cell receptor beta chains sequenced from a single sample in a study of glioma-infiltrating T cells after dendritic cell vaccination. Assay: immunoSEQ multiplex PCR; the TCRdb copy retains only in-frame clones and omits some. The table shows some 73,000 clones, with approximately 80% occurring only once. The input for sequencing was blood, taken before dendritic cell vaccination. The receptors come from a human donor with glioblastoma.

There are a few counts of this clone. This chain links TRBV6-5 with TRBJ1-3; weak D call: TRBD1 (5 bases). V lost 6 bases to trimming and J lost 7 bases, with 13 bases between them. The CDR3 totals 13 residues. CDR1 MNHEY and CDR2 SVGAGI come from the germline V gene. CDR3 protein: CASSSVGGNTIYF. The CDR3, as DNA: TGTGCCAGCAGCTCAGTCGGGGGGAACACCATATATTTT.

The rearrangement links TRBV30 to TRBJ1-2; the match to TRBD1 covers 8 bases. The V segment lost 4 bases and the J segment 5 bases; nucleotides outside the gene matches: 12. Germline CDR1 and CDR2: GTSNPN and SVGIG (reference sequence). The CDR3 runs to 15 residues. CDR3 loop: CAWMAGGASGYGYTF. CDR3 DNA sequence: TGTGCCTGGATGGCAGGGGGCGCGAGTGGGTATGGCTACACCTTC. Complete variable domain (other parts from reference TRBV30 and TRBJ1-2): SQTIHQWPATLVQPVGSPLSLECTVEGTSNPNLYWYRQAAGRGLQLLFYSVGIGQISSEVPQNLSASRPQDRQFILSSKKLLLSDSGFYLCAWMAGGASGYGYTFGSGTRLTVV.

The chain is built from TRBV2 and TRBJ2-2, with D possibly TRBD1 on 5 matching bases. Trimming pared 7 bases from V and 0 bases from J, leaving 12 bases between. The V gene's germline CDR1 is SNHLY and CDR2 FYNNEI. CDR3 length: 15 residues. CDR3 sequence (DNA): TGTGCCAGCAACTCCGAACAGGCGAACACCGGGGAGCTGTTTTTT. Residues: CASNSEQANTGELFF.

This chain links TRBV7-9 with TRBJ2-3; 8 nucleotides align to TRBD2. The CDR3 loop spans 19 amino acids. Germline V gene sequence: CDR1 SEHNR, CDR2 FQNEAQ (reference sequence). V lost 2 bases and J lost 1; bases outside the gene matches: 14. The CDR3 DNA reads TGTGCCAGCAGCTTATCCAGCGGGGGAGGTTCGGGTGGCACAGATACGCAGTATTTT. Translating gives CASSLSSGGGSGGTDTQYF. The variable domain in full, completed from reference TRBV7-9 and TRBJ2-3, reads DTGVSQNPRHKITKRGQNVTFRCDPISEHNRLYWYRQTLGQGPEFLTYFQNEAQLEKSRLLSDRFSAERPKGSFSTLEIQRTEQGDSAMYLCASSLSSGGGSGGTDTQYFGPGTRLTVL.

This sequence joins TRBV23-1 and TRBJ2-4; 12 bases are a match to TRBD1. Being an ORF, TRBV23-1 has a function that is uncertain. The CDR3 has 18 residues. V lost 3 bases to trimming and J lost 0 bases; unmatched junction nucleotides: 6. This chain's CDR3 is CASSHGDRGLIAKNIQYF. The CDR3 nucleotides are TGCGCCAGCAGTCACGGGGACAGGGGGCTTATAGCCAAAAACATTCAGTACTTC.

The J gene is TRBJ2-6, the V gene TRBV5-6; 8 bases fit TRBD2. Germline CDR1 and CDR2: SGHDT and YYEEEE. The CDR3 covers 15 residues. The V gene end was trimmed by 3 bases and the J gene end by 4 bases; junction bases not matched to a gene: 3. The CDR3 coding sequence is TGTGCCAGCAGCTCGGGGGGGAGGGGGGCCAACGTCCTGACTTTC. Amino acid sequence: CASSSGGRGANVLTF.

This sequence joins TRBV7-2 and TRBJ2-3, with 12 bases fitting TRBD2. Germline V gene sequence: CDR1 SGHTA, CDR2 FQGNSA. Trimming at V came to 5 bases and at J to 0 bases, leaving 6 bases not matched to a gene. The CDR3 has 17 residues. CDR3 nucleotide sequence: TGTGCCAGCAGCCACTTGACTAGCGGGAGAAGCACAGATACGCAGTATTTT. Translation: CASSHLTSGRSTDTQYF.

The V call is TRBV11-2, the J call TRBJ2-7; D is possibly TRBD1 (7 bases). This CDR3 region has 16 residues. Germline V gives CDR1 SGHAT, CDR2 FQNNGV. V was shortened by 5 bases and J by 1 base, with 18 bases between the two germline ends. The CDR3 protein is CASSRRGAGGSYEQYF. CDR3 coding DNA: TGTGCCAGCAGCCGCCGCGGGGCAGGGGGTTCCTACGAGCAGTACTTC.

The chain joins TRBV6-5 to TRBJ2-1; D may be TRBD1 (6 bases). The CDR3 contains 15 residues. V was pared by 4 bases and J by 0 bases, with 10 bases between. Germline V CDR1 and CDR2: MNHEY, SVGAGI. CDR3 nucleotides: TGTGCCAGCAGTTCCCGGGACACCTCCTACAATGAGCAGTTCTTC. This gives the protein CASSSRDTSYNEQFF.

This clone was observed once. The rearrangement links TRBV4-1 to TRBJ1-1, with 11 bases matching TRBD1. From germline, CDR1 is MGHRA and CDR2 YSYEKL. Trimming cost V 8 bases and J 5 bases; bases outside gene matches: 13. This CDR3 comprises 16 residues. Here the CDR3 reads CASRFRTGGPGTEAFF. For the CDR3, the DNA is TGCGCCAGCCGGTTTAGGACAGGGGGCCCCGGGACTGAAGCTTTCTTT.

Only one count was recorded for this clone. The V call is TRBV5-1, the J call TRBJ1-6; TRBD1 aligns across 10 bases. The ends lost 1 base at V and 10 bases at J; junction bases unmatched: 8. The CDR3 consists of 16 residues. Germline CDR1 is SGHRS and CDR2 is YFSETQ. This CDR3 is CASSLIGTGDRSPLHF. DNA of the CDR3: TGCGCCAGCAGCTTGATAGGGACAGGGGATCGGTCACCCCTCCACTTT.

The chain recombines TRBV27 with TRBJ2-1, with 11 bases that match TRBD2. Germline CDR1 is MNHEY and CDR2 is SMNVEV (reference sequence). CDR3 length equals 16 residues. V dropped 0 bases and J dropped 9; count of bases not matched to a gene: 7. CDR3 DNA: TGTGCCAGCAGTTTATCGATTAGCGGGGGGGCCTTTGAGCAGTTCTTC. It yields the protein CASSLSISGGAFEQFF.

The chain uses TRBV5-1 and TRBJ2-1, with TRBD2 matching over 10 bases. The CDR3 is 15 residues long. CDR1 SGHRS and CDR2 YFSETQ come from the germline V gene. V was pared by 1 base and J by 2 bases, with 0 bases of the junction left unmatched. The CDR3 reads CASSLTSGTYNEQFF. The CDR3 nucleotides are TGCGCCAGCAGCTTGACTAGCGGGACCTACAATGAGCAGTTCTTC.

The chain combines TRBV6-4 with TRBJ2-2, with 10 bases matching TRBD1. The CDR3 loop spans 13 amino acids. Trimming at V came to 6 bases and at J to 6 bases, leaving 1 base not matched to a gene. CDR1 MRHNA and CDR2 SNTAGT come from the germline V gene. This CDR3 reads CASSGQGAGELFF. CDR3 coding DNA: TGTGCCAGCAGCGGACAGGGGGCCGGGGAGCTGTTTTTT.